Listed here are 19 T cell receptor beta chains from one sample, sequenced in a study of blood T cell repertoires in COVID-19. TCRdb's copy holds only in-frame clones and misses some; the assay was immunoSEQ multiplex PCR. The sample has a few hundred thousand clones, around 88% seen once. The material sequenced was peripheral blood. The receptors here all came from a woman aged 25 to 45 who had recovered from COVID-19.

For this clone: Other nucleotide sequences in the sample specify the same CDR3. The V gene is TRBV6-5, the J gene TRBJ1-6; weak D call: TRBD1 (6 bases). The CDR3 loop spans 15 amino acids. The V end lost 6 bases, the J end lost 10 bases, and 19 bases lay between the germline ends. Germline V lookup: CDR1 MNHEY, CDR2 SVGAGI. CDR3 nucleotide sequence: TGTGCCAGCAGGCGAGATGGGGGGGCTGGATCACCCCTCCACTTT. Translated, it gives CASRRDGGAGSPLHF.

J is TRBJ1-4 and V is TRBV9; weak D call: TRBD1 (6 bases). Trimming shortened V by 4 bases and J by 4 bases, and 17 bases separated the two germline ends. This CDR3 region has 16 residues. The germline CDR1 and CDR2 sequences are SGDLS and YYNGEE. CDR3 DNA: TGTGCCAGCAGCCCGTATCTCAGGGGCCTTAATGAAAAACTGTTTTTT. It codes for CASSPYLRGLNEKLFF.

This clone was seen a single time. CDR3 DNA sequence: TGTGCCAGCAGTGAGGGCATCACAGATACGCAGTATTTT. Residues: CASSEGITDTQYF. The V call is TRBV2, the J call TRBJ2-3; D not resolved. The germline V and J ends were trimmed by 3 bases and 2 bases, with 6 bases remaining between them. The CDR3 is 13 residues long. Per the germline V gene, CDR1 is SNHLY and CDR2 is FYNNEI.

CDR3 sequence reads: CSAYYTYNEQFF. The CDR3 region has the DNA TGCAGCGCTTACTACACCTACAATGAGCAGTTCTTC. V usage is TRBV29-1 and J usage is TRBJ2-1; D uncertain. Trimming took off 7 bases at V and 2 bases at J, with 9 bases between the two ends. Germline assignment: CDR1 SQVTM and CDR2 ANQGSEA. CDR3 size: 12 residues.

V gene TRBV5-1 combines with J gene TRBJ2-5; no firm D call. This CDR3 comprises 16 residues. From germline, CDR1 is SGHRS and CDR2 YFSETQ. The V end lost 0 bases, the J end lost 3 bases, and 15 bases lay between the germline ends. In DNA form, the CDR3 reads TGCGCCAGCAGCTTGGCCTCAGTCAGCCGGGAAGAGACCCAGTACTTC. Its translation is CASSLASVSREETQYF. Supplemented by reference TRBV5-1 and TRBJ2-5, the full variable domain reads KAGVTQTPRYLIKTRGQQVTLSCSPISGHRSVSWYQQTPGQGLQFLFEYFSETQRNKGNFPGRFSGRQFSNSRSEMNVSTLELGDSALYLCASSLASVSREETQYFGPGTRLLVL.

CDR3 in amino acids: CASSRLWAGGKNEQFF. The CDR3 DNA is TGTGCCAGTAGTCGACTTTGGGCGGGGGGCAAAAATGAGCAGTTCTTC. The rearrangement links TRBV19 to TRBJ2-1; 8 bases align to TRBD2. The CDR3 covers 16 residues. Germline loops: CDR1 LNHDA, CDR2 SQIVND (reference sequence). V was pared by 5 bases and J by 7 bases, with 13 bases of the junction left unmatched. Looking up the rest from reference TRBV19 and TRBJ2-1 gives the full variable domain: DGGITQSPKYLFRKEGQNVTLSCEQNLNHDAMYWYRQDPGQGLRLIYYSQIVNDFQKGDIAEGYSVSREKKESFPLTVTSAQKNPTAFYLCASSRLWAGGKNEQFFGPGTRLTVL.

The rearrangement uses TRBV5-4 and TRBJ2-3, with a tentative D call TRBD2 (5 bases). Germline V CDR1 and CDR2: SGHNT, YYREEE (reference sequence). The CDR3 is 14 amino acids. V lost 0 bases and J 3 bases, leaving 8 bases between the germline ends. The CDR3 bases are TGTGCCAGCAGCTTGGGGCAGCGGACAGATACGCAGTATTTT. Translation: CASSLGQRTDTQYF. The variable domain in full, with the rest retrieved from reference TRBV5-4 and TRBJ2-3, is ETGVTQSPTHLIKTRGQQVTLRCSSQSGHNTVSWYQQALGQGPQFIFQYYREEENGRGNFPPRFSGLQFPNYSSELNVNALELDDSALYLCASSLGQRTDTQYFGPGTRLTVL.

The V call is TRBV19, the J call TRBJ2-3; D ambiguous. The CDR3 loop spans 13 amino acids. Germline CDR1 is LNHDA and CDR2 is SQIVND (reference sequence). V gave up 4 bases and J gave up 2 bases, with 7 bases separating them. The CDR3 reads CASSKQPTDTQYF. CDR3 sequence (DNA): TGTGCCAGTAGTAAACAGCCCACAGATACGCAGTATTTT.

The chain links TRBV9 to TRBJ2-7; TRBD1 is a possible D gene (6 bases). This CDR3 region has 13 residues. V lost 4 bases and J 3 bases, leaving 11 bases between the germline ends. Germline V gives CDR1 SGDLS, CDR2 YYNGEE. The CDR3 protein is CASSSGHSYEQYF. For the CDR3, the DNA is TGTGCCAGCAGCTCGGGACACAGCTACGAGCAGTACTTC.

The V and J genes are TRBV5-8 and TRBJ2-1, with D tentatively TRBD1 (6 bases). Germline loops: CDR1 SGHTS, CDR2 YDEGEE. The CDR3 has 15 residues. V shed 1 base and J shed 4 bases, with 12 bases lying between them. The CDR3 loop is CASSLLQGDYNEQFF. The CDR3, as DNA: TGTGCCAGCAGCTTGTTACAGGGAGATTACAATGAGCAGTTCTTC. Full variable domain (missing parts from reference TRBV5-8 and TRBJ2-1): EAGVTQSPTHLIKTRGQQATLRCSPISGHTSVYWYQQALGLGLQFLLWYDEGEERNRGNFPPRFSGRQFPNYSSELNVNALELEDSALYLCASSLLQGDYNEQFFGPGTRLTVL.

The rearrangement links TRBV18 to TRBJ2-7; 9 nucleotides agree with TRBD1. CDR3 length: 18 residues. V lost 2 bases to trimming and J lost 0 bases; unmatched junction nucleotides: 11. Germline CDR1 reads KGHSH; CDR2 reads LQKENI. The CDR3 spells CASSPFALTGGSSYEQYF. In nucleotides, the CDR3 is TGTGCCAGCTCACCATTCGCCCTGACAGGGGGGAGCTCCTACGAGCAGTACTTC.

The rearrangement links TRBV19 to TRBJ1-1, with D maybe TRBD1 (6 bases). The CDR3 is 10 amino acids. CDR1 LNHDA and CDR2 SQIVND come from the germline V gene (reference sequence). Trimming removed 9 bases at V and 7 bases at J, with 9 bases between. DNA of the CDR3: TGTGCCAGCCAGGGGTTTGAAGCTTTCTTT. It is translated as CASQGFEAFF. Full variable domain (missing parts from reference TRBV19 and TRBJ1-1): DGGITQSPKYLFRKEGQNVTLSCEQNLNHDAMYWYRQDPGQGLRLIYYSQIVNDFQKGDIAEGYSVSREKKESFPLTVTSAQKNPTAFYLCASQGFEAFFGQGTRLTVV.

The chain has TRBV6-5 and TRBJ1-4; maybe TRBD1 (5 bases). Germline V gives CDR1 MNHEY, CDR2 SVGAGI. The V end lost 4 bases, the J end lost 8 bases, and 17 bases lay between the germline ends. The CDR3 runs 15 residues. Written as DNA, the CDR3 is TGTGCCAGCAGTTCAGCATGGGGCGGGATCGAAAAACTGTTTTTT. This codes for CASSSAWGGIEKLFF.

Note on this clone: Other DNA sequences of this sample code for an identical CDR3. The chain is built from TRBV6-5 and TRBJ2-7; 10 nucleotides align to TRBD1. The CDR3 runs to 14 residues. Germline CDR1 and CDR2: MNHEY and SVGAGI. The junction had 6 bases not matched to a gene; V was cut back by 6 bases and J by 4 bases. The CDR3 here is CASSPGTGVYEQYF. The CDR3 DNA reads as TGTGCCAGCAGCCCCGGGACAGGGGTATACGAGCAGTACTTC.

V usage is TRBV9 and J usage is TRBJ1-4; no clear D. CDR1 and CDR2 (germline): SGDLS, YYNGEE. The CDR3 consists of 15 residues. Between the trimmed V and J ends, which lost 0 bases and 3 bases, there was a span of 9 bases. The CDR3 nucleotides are TGTGCCAGCAGCGTAGCTGCAGGTTCTAATGAAAAACTGTTTTTT. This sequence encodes CASSVAAGSNEKLFF. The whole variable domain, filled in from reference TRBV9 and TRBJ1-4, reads DSGVTQTPKHLITATGQRVTLRCSPRSGDLSVYWYQQSLDQGLQFLIQYYNGEERAKGNILERFSAQQFPDLHSELNLSSLELGDSALYFCASSVAAGSNEKLFFGSGTQLSVL.

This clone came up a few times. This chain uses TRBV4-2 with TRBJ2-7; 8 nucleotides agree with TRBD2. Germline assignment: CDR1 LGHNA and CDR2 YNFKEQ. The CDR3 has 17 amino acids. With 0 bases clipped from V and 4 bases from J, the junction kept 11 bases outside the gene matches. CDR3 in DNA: TGTGCCAGCAGCCAAGATTCTCGAGCGGGAGAGCATTACGAGCAGTACTTC. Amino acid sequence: CASSQDSRAGEHYEQYF.

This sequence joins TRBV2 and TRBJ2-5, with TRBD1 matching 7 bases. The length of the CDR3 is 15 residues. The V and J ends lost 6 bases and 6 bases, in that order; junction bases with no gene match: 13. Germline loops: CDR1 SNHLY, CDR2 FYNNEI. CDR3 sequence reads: CASRADRVGRQTQYF. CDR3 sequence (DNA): TGTGCCAGCAGGGCCGACAGGGTGGGGCGACAGACCCAGTACTTC. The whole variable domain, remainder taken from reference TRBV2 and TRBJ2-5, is EPEVTQTPSHQVTQMGQEVILRCVPISNHLYFYWYRQILGQKVEFLVSFYNNEISEKSEIFDDQFSVERPDGSNFTLKIRSTKLEDSAMYFCASRADRVGRQTQYFGPGTRLLVL.

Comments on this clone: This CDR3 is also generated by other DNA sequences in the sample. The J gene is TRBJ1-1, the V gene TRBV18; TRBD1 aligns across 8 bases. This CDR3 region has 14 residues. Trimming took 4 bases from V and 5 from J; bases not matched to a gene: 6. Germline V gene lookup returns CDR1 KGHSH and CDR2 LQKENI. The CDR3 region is CASSRGQGNTEAFF. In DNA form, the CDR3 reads TGTGCCAGCTCACGTGGACAGGGAAATACTGAAGCTTTCTTT. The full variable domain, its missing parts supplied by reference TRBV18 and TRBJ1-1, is NAGVMQNPRHLVRRRGQEARLRCSPMKGHSHVYWYRQLPEEGLKFMVYLQKENIIDESGMPKERFSAEFPKEGPSILRIQQVVRGDSAAYFCASSRGQGNTEAFFGQGTRLTVV.

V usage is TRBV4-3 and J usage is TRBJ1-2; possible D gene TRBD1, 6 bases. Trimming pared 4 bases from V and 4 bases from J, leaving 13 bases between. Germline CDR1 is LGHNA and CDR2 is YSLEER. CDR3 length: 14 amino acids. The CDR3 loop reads CASSRTGSAYGYTF. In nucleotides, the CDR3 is TGCGCCAGCAGCCGTACAGGGTCAGCCTATGGCTACACCTTC.